One and the same sample provided the 22 T cell receptor beta chains below, sequenced in a study of blood T cell repertoires in COVID-19. Only in-frame clones appear in the TCRdb table, and some are missing; sequencing was by immunoSEQ multiplex PCR. The sample contains some 140,000 clones, about 90% of which appear only once. The sequenced sample was peripheral blood. The receptor set was obtained from a woman between 50 and 59 years old who had recovered from COVID-19.

V and J are TRBV14 and TRBJ1-3; D gene ambiguous. Trimming removed 4 bases from V and 0 bases from J, with 7 bases in between. The CDR3 is made up of 14 amino acids. The germline V gene has CDR1 SGHDN and CDR2 FVKESK. The CDR3 here is CASSRSASGNTIYF. The CDR3 DNA reads as TGTGCCAGCAGCCGCAGCGCCTCTGGAAACACCATATATTTT.

V and J are TRBV11-3 and TRBJ2-3; TRBD2 matches 9 bases. The length of the CDR3 is 14 residues. V was clipped by 8 bases and J by 2 bases; unmatched bases: 5. The germline V gene has CDR1 SGHNT and CDR2 YENEEA. The CDR3 nucleotides are TGTGCCAGCGGCGGGGGGGGAAACACAGATACGCAGTATTTT. This gives the protein CASGGGGNTDTQYF.

Worth noting for this clone: One end of the junction fails to match germline, which may point to a read error. V is TRBV5-1 and J is TRBJ2-1, with 13 bases identical to TRBD2. This CDR3 spans 16 amino acids. Germline CDR1 SGHRS, CDR2 YFSETQ. The CDR3 bases are TGCGCCAGCAGTCCCGGACTAGCGGGAGTTTACACTGAGCAGTTCTTC. It is translated as CASSPGLAGVYTEQFF.

This rearrangement joins TRBV7-2 to TRBJ2-7; 11 nucleotides align to TRBD1. The germline V gene encodes CDR1 SGHTA and CDR2 FQGNSA. CDR3 length equals 15 residues. V gave up 3 bases and J gave up 2 bases; unmatched junction bases: 3. The CDR3 spells CASSLGTGGPYEQYF. CDR3 DNA: TGTGCCAGCAGCTTGGGGACAGGGGGTCCCTACGAGCAGTACTTC.

This clone appeared a few times. The chain is built from TRBV10-3 and TRBJ2-3; D possibly corresponds to TRBD1 (6 bases). V lost 8 bases and J lost 3, with 15 bases in between. Germline V gene sequence: CDR1 ENHRY, CDR2 SYGVKD. The CDR3 contains 14 residues. CDR3 sequence: CAIAKGTQTDTQYF. The CDR3 DNA sequence: TGTGCCATCGCTAAGGGGACACAGACAGATACGCAGTATTTT.

The genes are TRBV5-1 and TRBJ1-4; 11 bases map to TRBD1. The CDR3 sequence is 15 residues long. The V gene's germline CDR1 is SGHRS and CDR2 YFSETQ. The V gene end was trimmed by 0 bases and the J gene end by 7 bases; junction bases not matched to a gene: 2. The CDR3 here is CASSLVGQGGEKLFF. The CDR3 bases are TGCGCCAGCAGCTTGGTGGGACAGGGGGGTGAAAAACTGTTTTTT.

V gene TRBV7-2 combines with J gene TRBJ2-3; 8 nucleotides match TRBD2. CDR1 and CDR2 from the germline V gene are SGHTA and FQGNSA. This CDR3 has 15 amino acids. After removal of 5 bases from V and 3 bases from J, the junction contained 7 bases not matched to a gene. The CDR3 DNA is TGTGCCAGCAGCCCCACTAGCGGAGGTACAGATACGCAGTATTTT. This translates into CASSPTSGGTDTQYF.

This clone was found a few times. The chain uses TRBV5-1 and TRBJ2-2; TRBD1 might be the D (6 bases). The CDR3 covers 15 residues. V was shortened by 5 bases and J by 0 bases, with 11 bases between the two germline ends. Germline CDR1 SGHRS, CDR2 YFSETQ. CDR3 coding DNA: TGCGCCAGCAGGCCCGGGACAACGAACACCGGGGAGCTGTTTTTT. This gives the protein CASRPGTTNTGELFF.

This clone was observed a few times. The rearrangement uses TRBV7-2 and TRBJ2-1; TRBD2 matches at 9 bases. This CDR3 has 19 residues. V shed 5 bases, J shed 6 bases, and the junction held 20 bases outside the gene matches. Per the germline V gene, CDR1 is SGHTA and CDR2 is FQGNSA. CDR3 DNA: TGTGCCAGCAGCCCTCTAGCGGGGACCACCTCCAAGGGGCTCAATGAGCAGTTCTTC. It is translated as CASSPLAGTTSKGLNEQFF.

The chain couples TRBV25-1 to TRBJ1-5, with TRBD1 as a possible D gene (5 bases). Trimming shortened V by 1 base and J by 2 bases, and 9 bases separated the two germline ends. Germline V gene sequence: CDR1 MGHDK, CDR2 SYGVNS. CDR3 length: 15 residues. The CDR3 here is CASSESGGGNQPQHF. The CDR3 nucleotides are TGTGCCAGCAGTGAATCTGGAGGGGGCAATCAGCCCCAGCATTTT.

The V gene is TRBV12-3 or TRBV12-4, the J gene TRBJ1-6, with D hard to call. This CDR3 has 13 amino acids. The germline V and J ends were trimmed by 5 bases and 6 bases, with 8 bases remaining between them. CDR3 DNA sequence: TGTGCCAGCAGTGGGCAGAGTAATTCACCCCTCCACTTT. It translates to CASSGQSNSPLHF.

This clone came up once. This sequence joins TRBV30 and TRBJ1-6; 7 positions match TRBD1. CDR1 is GTSNPN and CDR2 is SVGIG in the germline V gene (reference sequence). After removal of 2 bases from V and 0 bases from J, the junction contained 1 base not matched to a gene. This CDR3 has 15 amino acids. Here the CDR3 DNA reads TGTGCCTGGAGTAGGGGGCCCTCCTATAATTCACCCCTCCACTTT. The encoded protein is CAWSRGPSYNSPLHF.

Only a few counts were recorded for this clone. J is TRBJ1-5 and V is TRBV19; possible D gene TRBD1, 5 bases. The CDR3 runs to 12 residues. V was shortened by 7 bases and J by 7 bases, with 11 bases between the two germline ends. Germline V gene data show CDR1 as LNHDA and CDR2 as SQIVND (reference sequence). CDR3 bases: TGTGCCAGTACCCTTGGGGCCCAGCCCCAGCATTTT. Translated, it gives CASTLGAQPQHF.

The chain carries TRBV7-8 and TRBJ2-2; D not resolved. This CDR3 spans 12 amino acids. V was clipped by 4 bases and J by 5 bases, with 5 bases between them. CDR1 and CDR2 (germline): SGHVS, FQNEAQ. CDR3 coding DNA: TGTGCCAGCAGCTGGCAGACCGGGGAGCTGTTTTTT. Translating gives CASSWQTGELFF. Full variable domain (outside the CDR3, taken from reference TRBV7-8 and TRBJ2-2): GAGVSQSPRYKVAKRGQDVALRCDPISGHVSLFWYQQALGQGPEFLTYFQNEAQLDKSGLPSDRFFAERPEGSVSTLKIQRTQQEDSAVYLCASSWQTGELFFGEGSRLTVL.

In nucleotides, the CDR3 is TGTGCCAGCAGCAACGGACAGGGATCCTATGGCTACACCTTC. Translated: CASSNGQGSYGYTF. The chain employs TRBV6-5 and TRBJ1-2, with 8 bases aligning to TRBD1. In germline, CDR1 is MNHEY, CDR2 SVGAGI. V shed 6 bases and J 4 bases; nucleotides not matched to a gene: 7. This CDR3 region has 14 residues.

V and J are TRBV27 and TRBJ2-1, with 9 bases matching TRBD1. Germline V lookup: CDR1 MNHEY, CDR2 SMNVEV (reference sequence). The V gene end was trimmed by 5 bases and the J gene end by 13 bases; junction bases not matched to a gene: 3. The CDR3 covers 11 residues. CDR3 sequence: CASSIQGAQFF. DNA for the CDR3: TGTGCCAGCAGTATACAGGGGGCTCAGTTCTTC.

The genes are TRBV18 and TRBJ2-1; 11 bases match TRBD2. V dropped 3 bases and J dropped 3; count of bases not matched to a gene: 4. This CDR3 has 16 amino acids. Germline V gene data show CDR1 as KGHSH and CDR2 as LQKENI. As DNA, the CDR3 is TGTGCCAGCTCACCTCCGGGACTAGCGGACTACAATGAGCAGTTCTTC. This codes for CASSPPGLADYNEQFF.

The V call is TRBV19, the J call TRBJ2-2; TRBD1 matches at 8 bases. CDR1 and CDR2 from the germline V gene are LNHDA and SQIVND (reference sequence). The CDR3 contains 15 residues. V was clipped by 9 bases and J by 4 bases; unmatched bases: 10. The CDR3 region is CASTRTGWRTGELFF. In DNA, the CDR3 is TGTGCCAGCACCCGGACAGGGTGGCGCACCGGGGAGCTGTTTTTT.

The rearrangement uses TRBV19 and TRBJ1-4, with a possible D match to TRBD1 (5 bases). With 3 bases removed from V and 4 bases from J, the gap between germline ends came to 21 bases. This CDR3 comprises 18 residues. CDR1 and CDR2 (germline): LNHDA, SQIVND (reference sequence). CDR3 sequence (DNA): TGTGCCAGTAGTATTGGCAGGGTTTCTATGGTGCGTAATGAAAAACTGTTTTTT. Translating gives CASSIGRVSMVRNEKLFF.

The CDR3 DNA follows: TGTGCCAGCAGCTTAAGGGAGCGGGTGATCACAGATACGCAGTATTTT. Translating gives CASSLRERVITDTQYF. The V and J genes are TRBV7-2 and TRBJ2-3; a weak D match, TRBD2 (6 bases). This CDR3 has 16 residues. Germline V gene lookup returns CDR1 SGHTA and CDR2 FQGNSA. Trimming stripped 2 bases from V and 2 bases from J, with 14 bases between.

This chain links TRBV14 with TRBJ1-1; 7 bases agree with TRBD1. J lost 4 bases, V lost 4 bases, and 6 bases had no gene match. Looked up from germline, CDR1 is SGHDN and CDR2 is FVKESK. This CDR3 spans 14 amino acids. The CDR3 region has the DNA TGTGCCAGCAGCCGACAGGGATCGAGCACTGAAGCTTTCTTT. Translating it yields CASSRQGSSTEAFF.

The count of this clone is one. This chain uses TRBV5-5 with TRBJ2-7; 9 bases map to TRBD1. The CDR3 length is 17 residues. Germline loops: CDR1 SGHKS, CDR2 YYEKEE (reference sequence). Trimming removed 4 bases from V and 6 bases from J; junction bases left unmatched: 17. The CDR3 nucleotides are TGTGCCAGCAGCCCCTTAACCGGGACAGGGACCTCTTTCGAGCAGTACTTC. Encoded protein: CASSPLTGTGTSFEQYF.